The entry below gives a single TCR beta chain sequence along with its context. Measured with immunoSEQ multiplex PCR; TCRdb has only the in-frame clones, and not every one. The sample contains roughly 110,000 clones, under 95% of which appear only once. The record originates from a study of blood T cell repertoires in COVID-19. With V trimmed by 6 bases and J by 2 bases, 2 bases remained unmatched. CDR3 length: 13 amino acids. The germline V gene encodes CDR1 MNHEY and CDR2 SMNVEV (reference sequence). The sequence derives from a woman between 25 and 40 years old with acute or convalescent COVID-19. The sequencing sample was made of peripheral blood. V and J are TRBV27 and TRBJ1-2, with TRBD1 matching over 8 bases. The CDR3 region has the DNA TGTGCCAGCAGAGGGACAGGAAACTATGGCTACACCTTC. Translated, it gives CASRGTGNYGYTF.